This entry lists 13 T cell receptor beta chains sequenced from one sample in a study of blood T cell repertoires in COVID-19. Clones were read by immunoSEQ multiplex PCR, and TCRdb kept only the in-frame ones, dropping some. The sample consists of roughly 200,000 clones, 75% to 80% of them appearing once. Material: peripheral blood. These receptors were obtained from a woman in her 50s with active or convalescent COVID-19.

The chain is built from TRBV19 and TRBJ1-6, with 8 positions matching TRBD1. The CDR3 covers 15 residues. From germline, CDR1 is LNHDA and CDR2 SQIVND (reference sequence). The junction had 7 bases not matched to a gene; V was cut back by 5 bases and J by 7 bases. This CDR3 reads CASSEGTGSNSPLHF. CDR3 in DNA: TGTGCCAGTAGTGAAGGGACAGGCTCAAATTCACCCCTCCACTTT.

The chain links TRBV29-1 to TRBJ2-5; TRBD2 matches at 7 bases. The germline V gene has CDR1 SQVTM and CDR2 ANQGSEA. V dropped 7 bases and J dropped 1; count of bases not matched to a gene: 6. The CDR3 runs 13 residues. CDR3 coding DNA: TGCAGCGCGTCGTGGGGGGGCCAAGAGACCCAGTACTTC. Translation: CSASWGGQETQYF.

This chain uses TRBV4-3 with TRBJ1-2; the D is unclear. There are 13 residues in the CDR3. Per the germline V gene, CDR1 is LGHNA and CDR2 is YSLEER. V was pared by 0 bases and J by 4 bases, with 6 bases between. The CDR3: CASSQDRRYGYTF. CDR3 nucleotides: TGCGCCAGCAGCCAAGACAGGCGCTATGGCTACACCTTC.

CDR3 sequence: CASSQNKGAETQYF. The DNA of the CDR3 is TGTGCCAGCTCACAGAACAAAGGGGCAGAGACCCAGTACTTC. The genes are TRBV18 and TRBJ2-5; tentative D call: TRBD1 (5 bases). Germline-derived CDR1 and CDR2 are KGHSH and LQKENI. Trimming removed 4 bases at V and 4 bases at J, with 13 bases between. This CDR3 is 14 amino acids long.

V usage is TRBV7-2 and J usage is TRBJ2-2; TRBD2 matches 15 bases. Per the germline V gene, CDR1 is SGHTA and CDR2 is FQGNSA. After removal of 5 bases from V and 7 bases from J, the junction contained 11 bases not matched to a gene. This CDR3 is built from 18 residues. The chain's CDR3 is CASSGPGLAGGRRGELFF. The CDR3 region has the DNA TGTGCCAGCAGCGGCCCGGGACTAGCGGGGGGAAGGCGCGGGGAGCTGTTTTTT.

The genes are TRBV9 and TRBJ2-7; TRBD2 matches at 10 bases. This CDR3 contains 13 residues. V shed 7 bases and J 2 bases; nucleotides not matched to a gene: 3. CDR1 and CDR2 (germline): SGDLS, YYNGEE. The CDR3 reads CASGAGGPYEQYF. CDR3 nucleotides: TGTGCCAGCGGAGCGGGAGGGCCCTACGAGCAGTACTTC.

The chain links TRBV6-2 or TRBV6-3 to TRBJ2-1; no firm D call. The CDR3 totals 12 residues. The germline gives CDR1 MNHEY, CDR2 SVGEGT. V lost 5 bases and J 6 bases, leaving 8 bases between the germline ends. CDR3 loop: CASSEYGNEQFF. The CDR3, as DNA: TGTGCCAGCAGTGAGTATGGCAATGAGCAGTTCTTC.

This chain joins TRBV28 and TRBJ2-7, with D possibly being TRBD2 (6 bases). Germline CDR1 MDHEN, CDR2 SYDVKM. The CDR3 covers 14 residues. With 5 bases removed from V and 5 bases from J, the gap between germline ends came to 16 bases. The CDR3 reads CASSRGSRVDEQYF. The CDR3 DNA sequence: TGTGCCAGCAGTCGGGGGTCGAGGGTCGACGAGCAGTACTTC. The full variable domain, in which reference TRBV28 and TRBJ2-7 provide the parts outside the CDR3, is DVKVTQSSRYLVKRTGEKVFLECVQDMDHENMFWYRQDPGLGLRLIYFSYDVKMKEKGDIPEGYSVSREKKERFSLILESASTNQTSMYLCASSRGSRVDEQYFGPGTRLTVT.

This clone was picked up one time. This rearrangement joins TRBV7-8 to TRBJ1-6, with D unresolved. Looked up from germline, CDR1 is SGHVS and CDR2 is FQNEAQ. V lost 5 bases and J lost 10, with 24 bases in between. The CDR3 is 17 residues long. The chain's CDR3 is CASSTDGRAFAGSPLHF. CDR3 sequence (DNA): TGTGCCAGCAGCACCGATGGGAGGGCTTTTGCGGGCTCACCCCTCCACTTT.

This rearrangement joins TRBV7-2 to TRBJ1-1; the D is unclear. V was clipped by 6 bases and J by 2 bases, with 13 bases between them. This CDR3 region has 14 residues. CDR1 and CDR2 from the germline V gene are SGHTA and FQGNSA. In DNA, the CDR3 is TGTGCCAGCAGGGGCGGGCATACTAACACTGAAGCTTTCTTT. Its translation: CASRGGHTNTEAFF.

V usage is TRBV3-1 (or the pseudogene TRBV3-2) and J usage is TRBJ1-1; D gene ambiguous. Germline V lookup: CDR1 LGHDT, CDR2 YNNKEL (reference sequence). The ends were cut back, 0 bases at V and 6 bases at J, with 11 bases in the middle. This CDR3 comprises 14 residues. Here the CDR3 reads CASSQDPHNPEAFF. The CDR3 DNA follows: TGTGCCAGCAGCCAAGATCCGCACAATCCTGAAGCTTTCTTT.

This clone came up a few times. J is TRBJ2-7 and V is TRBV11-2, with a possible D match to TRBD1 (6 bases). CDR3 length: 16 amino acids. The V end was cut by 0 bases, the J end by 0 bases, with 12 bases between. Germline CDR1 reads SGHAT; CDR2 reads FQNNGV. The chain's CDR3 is CASSLDGGTSSYEQYF. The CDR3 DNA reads TGTGCCAGCAGCTTAGATGGGGGCACCAGCTCCTACGAGCAGTACTTC.

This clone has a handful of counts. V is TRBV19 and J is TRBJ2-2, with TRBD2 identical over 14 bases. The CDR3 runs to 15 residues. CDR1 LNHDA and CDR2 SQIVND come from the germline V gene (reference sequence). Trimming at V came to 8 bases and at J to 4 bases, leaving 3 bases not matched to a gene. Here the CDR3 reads CASQGLAGGTGELFF. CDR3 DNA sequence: TGTGCCAGTCAAGGACTAGCGGGAGGCACCGGGGAGCTGTTTTTT. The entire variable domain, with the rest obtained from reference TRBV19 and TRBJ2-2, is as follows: DGGITQSPKYLFRKEGQNVTLSCEQNLNHDAMYWYRQDPGQGLRLIYYSQIVNDFQKGDIAEGYSVSREKKESFPLTVTSAQKNPTAFYLCASQGLAGGTGELFFGEGSRLTVL.